A selection of T cell receptor beta chains follows, all from one sample in a study of T cells in Graves' hyperthyroidism and ophthalmopathy. TCRdb reprocessed the multiplex PCR reads via MiXCR and lists one record per CDR3 protein. The sample lists hundreds of thousands of distinct CDR3 sequences, about a sixth occurring once. Sequenced sample: blood. Every receptor here comes from a woman aged 30 to 39 with Graves' hyperthyroidism. Each CDR3 is given without its conserved first and last residue.

V: TRBV4-2; J: TRBJ2-5; CDR3: ASSQAPEETQY
V: TRBV11-2; J: TRBJ2-1; CDR3: ASSLGSLYGNEQF
V: TRBV28; J: TRBJ2-7; CDR3: ASGPGRAREQY
V: TRBV7-2; J: TRBJ1-2; CDR3: ASSLMSATVYGYT
V: TRBV7-9; J: TRBJ2-3; CDR3: ASSRPPTGDIDTQY
V: TRBV28; J: TRBJ2-1; CDR3: ASSFRTGDEQF
V: TRBV20-1; J: TRBJ2-3; CDR3: SANSGSGRTDTQY
V: TRBV7-9; J: TRBJ1-6; CDR3: ASSPGSVRNSPLH
V: TRBV7-2; J: TRBJ1-2; CDR3: ASSPPLGYGYT
V: TRBV6-1; J: TRBJ1-1; CDR3: AIAPSGTLNTEAF
V: TRBV5-1; J: TRBJ2-7; CDR3: ASSKDTYEQY
V: TRBV13; J: TRBJ2-3; CDR3: ASSGRADTQY
V: TRBV7-9; J: TRBJ1-4; CDR3: ASTGRGGAGEKLF
V: TRBV18; J: TRBJ2-7; CDR3: ASSPVVMNSYEQY
V: TRBV28; J: TRBJ2-7; CDR3: ASSSSGQGYEQY
V: TRBV6-2/TRBV6-3; J: TRBJ2-1; CDR3: ASRPTGTSGRVEQF
V: TRBV18; J: TRBJ2-1; CDR3: ASSPPGQGLNEQF
V: TRBV18; J: TRBJ1-1; CDR3: ASSPRKSNTEAF
V: TRBV6-5; J: TRBJ2-1; CDR3: ASRETGNNEQF
V: TRBV28; J: TRBJ2-7; CDR3: ASSPYRVRAYEQY